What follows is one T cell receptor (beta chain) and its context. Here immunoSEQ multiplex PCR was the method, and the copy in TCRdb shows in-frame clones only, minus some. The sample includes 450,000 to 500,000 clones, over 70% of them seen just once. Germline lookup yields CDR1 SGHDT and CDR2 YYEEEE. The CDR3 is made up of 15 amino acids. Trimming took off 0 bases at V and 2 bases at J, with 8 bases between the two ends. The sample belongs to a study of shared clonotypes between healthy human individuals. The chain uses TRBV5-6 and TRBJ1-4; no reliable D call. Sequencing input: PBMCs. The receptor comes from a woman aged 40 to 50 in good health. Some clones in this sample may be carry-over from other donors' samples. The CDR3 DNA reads TGTGCCAGCAGCTTGGCCGCACGGACTAATGAAAAACTGTTTTTT. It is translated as CASSLAARTNEKLFF.